Shown below are 15 T cell receptor beta chains from a single sample sequenced in a study of CD8 T cells in Susac syndrome. An input of roughly 0.5 to 1 ug of RNA was subjected to reverse transcription using random hexamers. TCRdb re-called the immunoSEQ multiplex PCR reads with MiXCR, one entry per CDR3 protein. The sample gives approximately 150,000 distinct CDR3 sequences, around 94% of which show up once; approximately 0.08% is in the top ten. The sequencing input was CD4+ T cells from PBMCs. Receptors originate from a human donor in good health.

The chain employs TRBV30 and TRBJ1-3; 7 bases line up with TRBD1. V trimming: 3 bases; J trimming: 1 base; junction bases outside the gene matches: 6. CDR3 length equals 15 residues. Germline CDR1 is GTSNPN and CDR2 is SVGIG (reference sequence). CDR3 loop: CAWSRDSGSGNTIYF. The CDR3 nucleotides read TGTGCCTGGAGCAGGGACAGCGGATCTGGAAACACCATATATTTT.

The CDR3 sequence: CSARDRTSWRPEAFF. The CDR3 coding sequence is TGCAGTGCTAGAGATCGGACCTCATGGAGACCTGAAGCTTTCTTT. The rearrangement links TRBV20-1 to TRBJ1-1; D unresolved. Germline CDR1 DFQATT, CDR2 SNEGSKA (reference sequence). Deletions cut 0 bases from V and 6 bases from J, with 17 bases between. CDR3 length equals 15 residues.

The CDR3 nucleotides are TGTGCCAGCAGCTTAGGGGCAAGACAGGGGGTCGAAAAACTGTTTTTT. Protein: CASSLGARQGVEKLFF. The V call is TRBV11-2, the J call TRBJ1-4; 9 nucleotides line up with TRBD1. With V trimmed by 1 base and J by 8 bases, 8 bases remained unmatched. The germline CDR1 and CDR2 sequences are SGHAT and FQNNGV. CDR3 size: 16 residues.

The CDR3 nucleotides are TGTGCCAGCAGACGGGACACCCGCTACGAGCAGTACTTC. Protein: CASRRDTRYEQYF. This chain uses TRBV7-2 with TRBJ2-7; tentative D call: TRBD1 (6 bases). The CDR3 has 13 residues. V lost 6 bases and J lost 3, with 12 bases in between. Germline-derived CDR1 and CDR2 are SGHTA and FQGNSA.

This chain links TRBV6-1 with TRBJ1-2; D ambiguous. In germline, CDR1 is MNHNS, CDR2 SASEGT. Trimming removed 0 bases at V and 1 base at J, with 9 bases between. The CDR3 is 15 residues long. CDR3 loop: CASSEALGFNYGYTF. The CDR3 bases are TGTGCCAGCAGTGAAGCGCTCGGGTTTAACTATGGCTACACCTTC.

The J gene is TRBJ1-2, the V gene TRBV20-1; D ambiguous. In germline, CDR1 is DFQATT, CDR2 SNEGSKA (reference sequence). The CDR3 covers 12 residues. The V end was cut by 6 bases, the J end by 4 bases, with 12 bases between. CDR3 protein: CSAHAALYGYTF. The CDR3 DNA reads as TGCAGTGCACACGCGGCCCTCTATGGCTACACCTTC.

The chain joins TRBV20-1 to TRBJ2-3; no reliable D call. The V gene lost 2 bases and the J gene lost 3 bases, with 3 bases spanning the gap. The germline CDR1 and CDR2 sequences are DFQATT and SNEGSKA (reference sequence). The CDR3 is made up of 11 amino acids. CDR3 bases: TGCAGTGCTAGACAAACAGATACGCAGTATTTT. Protein product: CSARQTDTQYF.

V usage is TRBV3-1 and J usage is TRBJ2-7; D perhaps matches TRBD1 (6 bases). The germline CDR1 and CDR2 sequences are LGHDT and YNNKEL (reference sequence). V lost 4 bases, J lost 3 bases, and 25 bases lay in between. The length of the CDR3 is 18 residues. The CDR3 loop reads CASSPNFGGASFGYEQYF. Here the CDR3 DNA reads TGTGCCAGCAGCCCGAACTTTGGGGGCGCTTCTTTCGGCTACGAGCAGTACTTC.

V is TRBV29-1 and J is TRBJ2-3; no firm D call. The germline V gene has CDR1 SQVTM and CDR2 ANQGSEA. This CDR3 is 11 amino acids long. V lost 8 bases and J lost 5, with 11 bases in between. The CDR3 region has the DNA TGCAGCCTCCACGAAAGAGATACGCAGTATTTT. This encodes CSLHERDTQYF.

V and J are TRBV19 and TRBJ2-4; D is unresolved. This CDR3 contains 17 residues. Germline CDR1 LNHDA, CDR2 SQIVND (reference sequence). The V and J ends lost 5 bases and 0 bases respectively, with 17 bases between them. The CDR3 nucleotides are TGTGCCAGTAGTTTCGGACGGAATCAAGTAGCCAAAAACATTCAGTACTTC. Its protein is CASSFGRNQVAKNIQYF.

In this sample, this clonotype turned up once. This chain joins TRBV20-1 and TRBJ1-1, with D possibly being TRBD1 (5 bases). This CDR3 spans 14 amino acids. V was cut by 4 bases and J by 3 bases, with 15 bases left in between. Per germline, CDR1 DFQATT and CDR2 SNEGSKA (reference sequence). CDR3 sequence reads: CSAMKGIGDTEAFF. The CDR3 region has the DNA TGCAGTGCTATGAAGGGGATAGGGGACACTGAAGCTTTCTTT.

The V gene is TRBV3-1, the J gene TRBJ2-7; tentative D call: TRBD1 (6 bases). From germline, CDR1 is LGHDT and CDR2 YNNKEL (reference sequence). This CDR3 has 12 residues. V lost 1 base and J lost 8, with 9 bases in between. The DNA for the CDR3 is TGTGCCAGCAGCCAAGGACAGGAAAAGCAGTACTTC. Residues: CASSQGQEKQYF.

V usage is TRBV2 and J usage is TRBJ2-2, with 9 bases fitting TRBD1. V lost 6 bases, J lost 5 bases, and 7 bases stayed unmatched. This CDR3 is 15 amino acids long. Looked up from germline, CDR1 is SNHLY and CDR2 is FYNNEI. CDR3 coding DNA: TGTGCCAGCAGCGGGACAGGGTTGAGGACCGGGGAGCTGTTTTTT. Its translation: CASSGTGLRTGELFF.

This clonotype has a single count. This rearrangement joins TRBV29-1 to TRBJ1-1; no firm D call. With 5 bases removed from V and 2 bases from J, the gap between germline ends came to 3 bases. The CDR3 totals 10 residues. CDR1 and CDR2 (germline): SQVTM, ANQGSEA. CDR3 DNA: TGCAGCGTTTTTAACACTGAAGCTTTCTTT. It specifies CSVFNTEAFF.

The chain links TRBV7-9 to TRBJ2-7; 11 positions match TRBD1. Germline CDR1 is SEHNR and CDR2 is FQNEAQ (reference sequence). The CDR3 loop spans 15 amino acids. V lost 5 bases to trimming and J lost 4 bases; unmatched junction nucleotides: 7. The CDR3 here is CASSPWTGGNYEQYF. CDR3 in DNA: TGTGCCAGCAGCCCCTGGACAGGGGGCAATTACGAGCAGTACTTC. Based on the CDR3 plus reference TRBV7-9 and TRBJ2-7, the full variable domain is DTGVSQNPRHKITKRGQNVTFRCDPISEHNRLYWYRQTLGQGPEFLTYFQNEAQLEKSRLLSDRFSAERPKGSFSTLEIQRTEQGDSAMYLCASSPWTGGNYEQYFGPGTRLTVT.